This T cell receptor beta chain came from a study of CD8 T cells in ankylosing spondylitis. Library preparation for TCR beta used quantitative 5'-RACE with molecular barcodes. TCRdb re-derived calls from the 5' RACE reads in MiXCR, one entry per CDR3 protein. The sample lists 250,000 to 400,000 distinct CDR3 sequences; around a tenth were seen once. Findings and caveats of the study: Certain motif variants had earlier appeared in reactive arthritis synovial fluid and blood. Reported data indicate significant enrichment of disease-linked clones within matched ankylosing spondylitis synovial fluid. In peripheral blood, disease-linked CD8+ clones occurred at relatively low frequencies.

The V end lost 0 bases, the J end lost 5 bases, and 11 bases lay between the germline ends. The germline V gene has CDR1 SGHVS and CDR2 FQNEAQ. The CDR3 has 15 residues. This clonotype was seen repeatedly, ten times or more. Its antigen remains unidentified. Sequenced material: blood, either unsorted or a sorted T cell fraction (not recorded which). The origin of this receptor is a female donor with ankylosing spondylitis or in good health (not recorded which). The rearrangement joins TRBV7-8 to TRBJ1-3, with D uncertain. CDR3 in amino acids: CASSLARQERNTIYF. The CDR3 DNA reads TGTGCCAGCAGCTTAGCACGTCAGGAAAGAAACACCATATATTTT.